This T cell receptor beta chain was obtained from a study of cytomegalovirus exposure and HLA in healthy donors. Findings and limits, study-wide: The productive fraction for most TCR beta V segments was about 87% or about 30% in an earlier analysis. In vitro testing confirmed a few CMV-associated chains as specific for CMV antigens.

V gave up 0 bases and J gave up 1 base, with 14 bases separating them. CDR3 size: 18 residues. Germline V CDR1 and CDR2: SGHRS, YFSETQ. PCR primers comprised 60 Vbeta and 13 Jbeta primers. The assay was immunoSEQ multiplex PCR, and TCRdb's table has in-frame clones only and misses some. This sample has fewer than 200,000 clones, with approximately 81% found just once. To note about this clone: The antigen is undetermined.

The TCR was taken from a woman aged 25 to 39 in good health and CMV-seronegative. The genes are TRBV5-1 and TRBJ2-6; D is possibly TRBD2 (6 bases). Material: PBMCs. The CDR3 protein is CASSLEPGRLSGANVLTF. In DNA, the CDR3 is TGCGCCAGCAGCTTGGAGCCAGGGAGGCTTTCTGGGGCCAACGTCCTGACTTTC.